This entry concerns a single TCR beta chain. Its antigen is undetermined. This sample was included in a study of blood T cells in healthy people across ages. Study-level information: Every two T cells gave about one barcoded beta molecule via template switching.

Germline loops: CDR1 MNHEY, CDR2 SMNVEV (reference sequence). Trimming took off 3 bases at V and 6 bases at J, with 13 bases between the two ends. The CDR3 loop spans 14 amino acids. Study results and caveats: What prevented conclusive comparison of naive and antigen-experienced cells was that PBMCs were unsorted. TCR beta diversity, measured per million T cells, fell in a roughly linear way with age.

The second PCR ran roughly 6 to 12 cycles with a sample-barcoded 5' primer and J-beta primers. MiXCR was run by TCRdb on the 5' RACE reads, yielding one entry per CDR3 protein. The sample gives around 1,100,000 distinct CDR3 sequences, roughly two fifths of which show up once; roughly 13% is in the top ten. The receptor comes from a man aged 18 to 30 in good health. The specimen was blood. V gene TRBV27 combines with J gene TRBJ2-3, with D possibly being TRBD1 (6 bases). The CDR3 DNA reads TGTGCCAGCAGTTTTGGCCAGGGGCCCGATACGCAGTATTTT. This encodes CASSFGQGPDTQYF.